This TCR beta chain stems from a study of T-cell reconstitution after alpha-beta-depleted transplantation in children. The TCRbeta library incorporated unique molecular identifiers. One entry per CDR3 protein results from TCRdb running MiXCR on the PCR reads. The table lists approximately 420,000 distinct CDR3 sequences, approximately 10% of them singletons. From germline, CDR1 is LGHNT and CDR2 FRNRAP. The CDR3 consists of 15 residues. J is TRBJ1-1 and V is TRBV12-5; 7 nucleotides line up with TRBD1. Sequences were derived from PBMCs from the stem cell graft donor, sampled from the stem cell graft. The receptor's source is a human donor who donated a stem cell graft to a child with acute myeloid leukemia. In DNA form, the CDR3 reads TGTGCCTGCTGCCAGGAAAACAGGGGCCACACTGAAGCTTTCTTT. This codes for CACCQENRGHTEAFF.